Listed here is a single T cell receptor (beta chain). The data derive from a study of blood T cell repertoires in COVID-19. The wider study: Acute and convalescent COVID-19 specimens originated in the United States, Italy and Spain. In each case, the material was cDNA or gDNA derived from T cells, B-cell-depleted T cells, or PBMCs.

Per the authors' pipeline: Researchers report that nucleated cell counts were estimated from reference gene primer amplification. The method was immunoSEQ multiplex PCR; TCRdb's version includes in-frame clones alone and lacks a portion of them. V and J calls and clone size are copied from that table; D and trimming were computed from the DNA. The table lists roughly 250,000 clones, around 82% of them singletons. The receptor's source is a woman in her 70s with acute or convalescent COVID-19. Sequences were obtained from peripheral blood.

The CDR3 region is CATRGREQAEAFF. Written as DNA, the CDR3 is TGTGCCACCAGGGGGAGGGAGCAGGCTGAAGCTTTCTTT. The chain is built from TRBV24-1 and TRBJ1-1; D remains unclear. This CDR3 has 13 amino acids. Trimming removed 7 bases at V and 6 bases at J, with 14 bases between. Germline loops: CDR1 KGHDR, CDR2 SFDVKD.